Described below is a single T cell receptor (beta chain) sequence and its context. Its antigen is unidentified. The sample belongs to a study of OX40 agonist ivuxolimab in advanced cancers. Overall study context: Patients were dosed with the agonistic anti-OX40 (CD134) antibody ivuxolimab.

The CDR3 consists of 13 residues. The germline V gene encodes CDR1 SGHRS and CDR2 YFSETQ. The J segment lost 11 bases and the V segment lost 2 bases, leaving 4 bases of the junction unmatched. TCRdb keeps only in-frame clones here, not all; method: immunoSEQ multiplex PCR. Here the sample spans tens of thousands of clones, 70% to 90% being singletons. Findings and caveats of the study: Fewer expanded clones were found on average in CD4+ than in CD8+ T cells.

Patients who had autoimmune disease history or got systemic immunosuppression were left out. Collection of blood occurred at baseline, at cycle 4 day 1, and at cycle 7 day 1. The specimen was CD4+ or CD8+ T cells sorted from blood, collected in a trial of the OX40 agonist ivuxolimab. The sequence was obtained from an adult with an advanced solid tumor such as melanoma, head and neck, liver or kidney cancer. This rearrangement joins TRBV5-1 to TRBJ1-6; 7 positions agree with TRBD1. The CDR3 coding sequence is TGCGCCAGCAGCTTCGACAGGGACCCACCCCTCCACTTT. It specifies CASSFDRDPPLHF.